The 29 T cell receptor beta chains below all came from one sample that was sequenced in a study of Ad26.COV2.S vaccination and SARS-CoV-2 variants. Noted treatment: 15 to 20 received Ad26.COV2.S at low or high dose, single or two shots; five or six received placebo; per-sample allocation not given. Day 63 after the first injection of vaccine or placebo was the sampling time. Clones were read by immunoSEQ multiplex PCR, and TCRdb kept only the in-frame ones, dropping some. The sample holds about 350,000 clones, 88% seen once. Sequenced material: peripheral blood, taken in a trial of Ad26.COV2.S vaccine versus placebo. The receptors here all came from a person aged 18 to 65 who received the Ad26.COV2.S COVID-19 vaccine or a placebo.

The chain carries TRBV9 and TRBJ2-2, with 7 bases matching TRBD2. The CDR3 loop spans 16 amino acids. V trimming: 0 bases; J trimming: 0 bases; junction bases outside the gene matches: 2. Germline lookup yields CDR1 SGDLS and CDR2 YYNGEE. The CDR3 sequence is CASSVEAGSNTGELFF. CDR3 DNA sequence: TGTGCCAGCAGCGTAGAAGCGGGGTCGAACACCGGGGAGCTGTTTTTT.

The DNA for the CDR3 is TGTGCCAGCAGTGGGGCAGGAGGTAGAGGCAATCAGCCCCAGCATTTT. Amino acid sequence: CASSGAGGRGNQPQHF. This rearrangement joins TRBV2 to TRBJ1-5, with D unresolved. The CDR3 length is 16 residues. Trimming pared 4 bases from V and 2 bases from J, leaving 15 bases between. In germline, CDR1 is SNHLY, CDR2 FYNNEI.

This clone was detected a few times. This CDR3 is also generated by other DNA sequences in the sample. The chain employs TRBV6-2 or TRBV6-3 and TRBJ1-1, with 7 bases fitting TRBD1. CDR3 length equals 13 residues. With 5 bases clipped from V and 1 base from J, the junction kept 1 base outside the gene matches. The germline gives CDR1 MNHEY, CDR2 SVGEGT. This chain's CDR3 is CASSDRENTEAFF. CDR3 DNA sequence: TGTGCCAGCAGTGACAGGGAGAACACTGAAGCTTTCTTT.

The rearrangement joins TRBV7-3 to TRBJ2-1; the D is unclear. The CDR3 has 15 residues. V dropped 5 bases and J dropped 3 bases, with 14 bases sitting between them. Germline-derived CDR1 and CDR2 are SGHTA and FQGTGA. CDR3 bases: TGTGCCAGCAGCCCAGCCGGCCAGGACTACAATGAGCAGTTCTTC. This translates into CASSPAGQDYNEQFF.

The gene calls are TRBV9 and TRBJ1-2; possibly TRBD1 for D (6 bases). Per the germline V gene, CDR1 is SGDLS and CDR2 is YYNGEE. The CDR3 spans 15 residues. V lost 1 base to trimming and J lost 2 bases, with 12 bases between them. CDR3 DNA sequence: TGTGCCAGCAGCGTAAGGGCAGGGGTAAACTATGGCTACACCTTC. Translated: CASSVRAGVNYGYTF.

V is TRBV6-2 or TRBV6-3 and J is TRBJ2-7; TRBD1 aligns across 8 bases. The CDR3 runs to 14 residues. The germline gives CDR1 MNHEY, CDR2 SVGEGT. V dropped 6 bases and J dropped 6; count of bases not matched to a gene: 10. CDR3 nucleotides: TGTGCCAGCAGCCCCCGCAGGGGGCGGATCGAGCAGTACTTC. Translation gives CASSPRRGRIEQYF.

CDR3 loop: CASSEAPLTPQHF. In DNA, the CDR3 is TGTGCCAGCAGTGAAGCGCCACTTACACCCCAGCATTTT. V and J are TRBV6-4 and TRBJ1-5; D gene ambiguous. In germline, CDR1 is MRHNA, CDR2 SNTAGT. Trimming removed 3 bases at V and 10 bases at J, with 13 bases between. CDR3 length equals 13 residues.

The DNA of the CDR3 is TGTGCCAGCAGCTTAGTCAACGATTACGAGCAGTACTTC. This codes for CASSLVNDYEQYF. The chain is built from TRBV7-9 and TRBJ2-7; the D is unclear. Deletions cut 1 base from V and 4 bases from J, with 8 bases between. Germline values: CDR1 SEHNR, CDR2 FQNEAQ (reference sequence). The CDR3 spans 13 residues.

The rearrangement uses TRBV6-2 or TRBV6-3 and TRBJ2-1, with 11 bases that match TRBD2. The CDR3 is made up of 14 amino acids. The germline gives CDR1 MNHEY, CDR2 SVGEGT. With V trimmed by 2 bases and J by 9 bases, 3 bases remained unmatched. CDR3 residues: CASSYDGTSGEQFF. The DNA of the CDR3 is TGTGCCAGCAGTTACGACGGGACTAGCGGTGAGCAGTTCTTC.

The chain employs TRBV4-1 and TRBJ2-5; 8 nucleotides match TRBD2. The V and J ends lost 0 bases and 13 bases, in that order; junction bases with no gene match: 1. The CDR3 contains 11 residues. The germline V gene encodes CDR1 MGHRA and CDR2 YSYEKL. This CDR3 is CASSQDGTRYF. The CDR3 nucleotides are TGCGCCAGCAGCCAAGACGGGACTAGGTACTTC.

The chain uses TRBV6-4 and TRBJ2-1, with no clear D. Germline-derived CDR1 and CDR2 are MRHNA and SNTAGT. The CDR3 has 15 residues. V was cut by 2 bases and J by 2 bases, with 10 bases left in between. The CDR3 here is CASSDLWAPYNEQFF. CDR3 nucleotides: TGTGCCAGCAGTGACCTATGGGCCCCCTACAATGAGCAGTTCTTC.

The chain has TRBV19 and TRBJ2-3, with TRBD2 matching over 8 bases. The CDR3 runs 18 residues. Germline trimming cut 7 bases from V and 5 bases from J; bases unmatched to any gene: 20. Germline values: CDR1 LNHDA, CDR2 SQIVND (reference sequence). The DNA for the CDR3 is TGTGCCAGTACCCCTTCTCGGCCCAGCGGGGGTCCTCGAGATACGCAGTATTTT. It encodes CASTPSRPSGGPRDTQYF.

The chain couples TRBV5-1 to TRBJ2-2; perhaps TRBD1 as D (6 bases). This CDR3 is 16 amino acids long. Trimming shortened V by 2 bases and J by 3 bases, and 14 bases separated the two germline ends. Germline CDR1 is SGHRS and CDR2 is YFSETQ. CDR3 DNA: TGCGCCAGCAGCTTCGGGGACACGTCTCACACCGGGGAGCTGTTTTTT. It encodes CASSFGDTSHTGELFF. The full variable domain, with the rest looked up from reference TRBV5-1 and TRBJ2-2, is KAGVTQTPRYLIKTRGQQVTLSCSPISGHRSVSWYQQTPGQGLQFLFEYFSETQRNKGNFPGRFSGRQFSNSRSEMNVSTLELGDSALYLCASSFGDTSHTGELFFGEGSRLTVL.

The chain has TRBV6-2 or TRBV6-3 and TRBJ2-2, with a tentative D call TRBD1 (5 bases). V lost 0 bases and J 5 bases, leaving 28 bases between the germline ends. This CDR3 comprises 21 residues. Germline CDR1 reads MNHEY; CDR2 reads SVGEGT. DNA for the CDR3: TGTGCCAGCAGTTACTCGTACCACAAGGGGTTCGTTGATTCCGGGACCGGGGAGCTGTTTTTT. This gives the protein CASSYSYHKGFVDSGTGELFF.

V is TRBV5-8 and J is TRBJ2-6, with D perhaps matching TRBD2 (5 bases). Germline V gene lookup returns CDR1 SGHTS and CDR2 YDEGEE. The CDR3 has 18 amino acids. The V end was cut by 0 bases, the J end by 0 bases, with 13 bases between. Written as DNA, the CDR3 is TGTGCCAGCAGCTTGGAGGGAGTCCCCTACTCTGGGGCCAACGTCCTGACTTTC. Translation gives CASSLEGVPYSGANVLTF.

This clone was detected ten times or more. CDR3 sequence reads: CASSILDRPQYGYTF. For the CDR3, the DNA is TGTGCCAGTAGTATTTTGGACAGGCCGCAGTATGGCTACACCTTC. The chain couples TRBV19 to TRBJ1-2; 7 bases map to TRBD1. Germline V CDR1 and CDR2: LNHDA, SQIVND (reference sequence). V shed 3 bases, J shed 5 bases, and the junction held 9 bases outside the gene matches. This CDR3 is 15 amino acids long.

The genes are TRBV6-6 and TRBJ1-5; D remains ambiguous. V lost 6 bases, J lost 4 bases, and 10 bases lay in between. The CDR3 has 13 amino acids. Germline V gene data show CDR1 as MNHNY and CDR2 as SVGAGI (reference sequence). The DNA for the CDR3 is TGTGCCAGCAGCTCCCAGGATAATCAGCCCCAGCATTTT. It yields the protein CASSSQDNQPQHF.

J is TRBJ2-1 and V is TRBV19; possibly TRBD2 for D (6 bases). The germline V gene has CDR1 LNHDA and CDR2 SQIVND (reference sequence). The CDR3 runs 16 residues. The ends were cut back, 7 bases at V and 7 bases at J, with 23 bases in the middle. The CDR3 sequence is CASKGIAVQRGNEQFF. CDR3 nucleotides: TGTGCCAGTAAAGGAATAGCGGTCCAGCGCGGGAATGAGCAGTTCTTC.

The CDR3 sequence: CASSQTGVGATDTQYF. CDR3 sequence (DNA): TGCGCCAGCAGCCAAACAGGGGTTGGGGCCACAGATACGCAGTATTTT. This chain uses TRBV4-3 with TRBJ2-3, with 7 positions matching TRBD1. Germline V gene lookup returns CDR1 LGHNA and CDR2 YSLEER. The CDR3 sequence is 16 residues long. Losses at the gene ends were 2 bases for V and 2 bases for J; bases not matched to a gene: 7.

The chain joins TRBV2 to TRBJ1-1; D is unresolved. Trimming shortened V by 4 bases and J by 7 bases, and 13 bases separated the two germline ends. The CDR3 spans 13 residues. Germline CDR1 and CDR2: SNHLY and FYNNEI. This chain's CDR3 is CASSVSPADEAFF. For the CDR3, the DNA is TGTGCCAGCAGTGTCTCTCCGGCGGATGAAGCTTTCTTT.

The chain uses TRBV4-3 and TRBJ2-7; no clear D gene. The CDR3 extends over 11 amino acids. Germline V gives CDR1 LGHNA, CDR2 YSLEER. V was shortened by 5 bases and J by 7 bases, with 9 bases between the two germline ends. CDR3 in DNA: TGCGCCAGCAGCTATCACGGAGAGCAGTACTTC. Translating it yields CASSYHGEQYF.

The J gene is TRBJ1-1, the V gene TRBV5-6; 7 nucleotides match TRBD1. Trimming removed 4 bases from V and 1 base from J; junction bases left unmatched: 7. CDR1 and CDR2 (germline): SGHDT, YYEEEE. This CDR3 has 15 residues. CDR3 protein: CASSRVWTGNTEAFF. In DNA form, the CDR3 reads TGTGCCAGCAGCCGTGTCTGGACAGGGAACACTGAAGCTTTCTTT.

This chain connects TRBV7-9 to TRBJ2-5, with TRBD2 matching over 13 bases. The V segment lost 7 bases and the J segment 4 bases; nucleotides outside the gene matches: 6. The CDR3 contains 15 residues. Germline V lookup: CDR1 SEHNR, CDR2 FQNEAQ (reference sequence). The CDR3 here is CASKLAGGSVETQYF. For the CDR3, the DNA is TGTGCCAGCAAACTAGCGGGAGGGAGCGTAGAGACCCAGTACTTC.

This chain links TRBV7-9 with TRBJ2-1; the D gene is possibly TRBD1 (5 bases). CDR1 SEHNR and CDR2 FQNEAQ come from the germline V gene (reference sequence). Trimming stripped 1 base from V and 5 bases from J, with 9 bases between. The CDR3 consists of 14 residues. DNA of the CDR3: TGTGCCAGCAGCTTAGAAGCAGGGAACAATGAGCAGTTCTTC. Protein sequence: CASSLEAGNNEQFF.

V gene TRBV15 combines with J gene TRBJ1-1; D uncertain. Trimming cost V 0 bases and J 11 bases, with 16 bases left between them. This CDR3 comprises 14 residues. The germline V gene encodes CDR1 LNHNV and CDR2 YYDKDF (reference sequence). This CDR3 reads CATSRDPEVKKAFF. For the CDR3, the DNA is TGTGCCACCAGCAGAGATCCGGAAGTCAAAAAGGCTTTCTTT. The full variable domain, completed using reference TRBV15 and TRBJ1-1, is DAMVIQNPRYQVTQFGKPVTLSCSQTLNHNVMYWYQQKSSQAPKLLFHYYDKDFNNEADTPDNFQSRRPNTSFCFLDIRSPGLGDTAMYLCATSRDPEVKKAFFGQGTRLTVV.

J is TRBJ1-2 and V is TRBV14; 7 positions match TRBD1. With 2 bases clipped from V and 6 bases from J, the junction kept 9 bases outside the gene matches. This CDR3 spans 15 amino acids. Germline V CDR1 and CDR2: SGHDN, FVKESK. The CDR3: CASSQTQQGIDGYTF. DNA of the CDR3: TGTGCCAGCAGCCAAACACAACAGGGGATAGATGGCTACACCTTC. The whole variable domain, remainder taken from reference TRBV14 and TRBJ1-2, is EAGVTQFPSHSVIEKGQTVTLRCDPISGHDNLYWYRRVMGKEIKFLLHFVKESKQDESGMPNNRFLAERTGGTYSTLKVQPAELEDSGVYFCASSQTQQGIDGYTFGSGTRLTVV.

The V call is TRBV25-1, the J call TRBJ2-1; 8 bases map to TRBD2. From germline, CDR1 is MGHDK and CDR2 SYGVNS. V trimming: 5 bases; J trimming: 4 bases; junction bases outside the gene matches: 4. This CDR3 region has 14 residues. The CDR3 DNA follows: TGTGCCAGCAGTTCTCGGGGGGGGTACAATGAGCAGTTCTTC. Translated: CASSSRGGYNEQFF.

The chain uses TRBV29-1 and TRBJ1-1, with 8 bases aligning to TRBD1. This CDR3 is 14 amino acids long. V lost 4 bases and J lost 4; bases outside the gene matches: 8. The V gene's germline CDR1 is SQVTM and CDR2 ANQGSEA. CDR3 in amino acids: CSVASQGDGTEAFF. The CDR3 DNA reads TGCAGCGTTGCCTCACAGGGGGATGGCACTGAAGCTTTCTTT.

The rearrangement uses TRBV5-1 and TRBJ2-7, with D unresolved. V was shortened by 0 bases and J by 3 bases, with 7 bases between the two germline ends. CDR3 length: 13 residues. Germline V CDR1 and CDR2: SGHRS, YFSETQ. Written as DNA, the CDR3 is TGCGCCAGCAGCTTGGGCAGGAACTACGAGCAGTACTTC. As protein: CASSLGRNYEQYF.